This T cell receptor (beta chain) was identified during a study of blood T cell repertoires in COVID-19. Study-wide context: From T cells, B-cell-depleted T cells, or PBMCs came the material, which was cDNA or gDNA.

In the original processing: Using reference gene primer amplification, nucleated cell counts were estimated. Repertoires were generated with immunoSEQ multiplex PCR, while TCRdb's copy carries only in-frame clones and drops some. The V and J calls and the clone size are those of that table, but D and trimming were determined from the DNA. The table records about 280,000 clones, 65% to 90% of them present only once. This clonotype originated in a man over 45 with active or convalescent COVID-19. The sequenced sample consisted of peripheral blood.

This CDR3 is CASRQGLASREQFF. The CDR3 region has the DNA TGTGCCAGTAGACAGGGACTAGCGAGCCGGGAGCAGTTCTTC. The V call is TRBV19, the J call TRBJ2-1; 10 bases align to TRBD2. The length of the CDR3 is 14 residues. V gave up 6 bases and J gave up 10 bases; unmatched junction bases: 9. CDR1 is LNHDA, CDR2 SQIVND, per germline (reference sequence).